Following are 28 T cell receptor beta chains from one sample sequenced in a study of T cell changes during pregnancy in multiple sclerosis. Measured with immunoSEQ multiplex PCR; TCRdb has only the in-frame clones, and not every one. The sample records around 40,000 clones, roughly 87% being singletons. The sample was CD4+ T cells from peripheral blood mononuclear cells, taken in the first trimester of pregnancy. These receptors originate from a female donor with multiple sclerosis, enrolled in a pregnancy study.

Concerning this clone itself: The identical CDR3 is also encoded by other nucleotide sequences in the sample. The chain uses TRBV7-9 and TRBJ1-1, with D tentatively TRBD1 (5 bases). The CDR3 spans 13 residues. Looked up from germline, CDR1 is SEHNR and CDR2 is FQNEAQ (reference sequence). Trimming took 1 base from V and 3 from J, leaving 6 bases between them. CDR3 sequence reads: CASSLEGDTEAFF. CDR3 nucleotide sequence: TGTGCCAGCAGCTTAGAAGGGGACACTGAAGCTTTCTTT.

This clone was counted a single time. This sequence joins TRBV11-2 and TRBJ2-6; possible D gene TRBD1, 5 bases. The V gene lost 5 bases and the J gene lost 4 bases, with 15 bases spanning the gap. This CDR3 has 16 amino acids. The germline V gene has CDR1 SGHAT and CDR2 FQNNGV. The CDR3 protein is CASSLLTGVGANVLTF. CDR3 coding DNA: TGTGCCAGCAGCCTGCTAACAGGAGTAGGGGCCAACGTCCTGACTTTC.

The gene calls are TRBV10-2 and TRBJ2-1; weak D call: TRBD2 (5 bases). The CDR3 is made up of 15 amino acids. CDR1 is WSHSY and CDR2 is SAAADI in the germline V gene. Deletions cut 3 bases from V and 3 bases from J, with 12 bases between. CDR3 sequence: CASSDPGIGYNEQFF. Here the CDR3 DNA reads TGCGCCAGCAGTGACCCGGGAATAGGCTACAATGAGCAGTTCTTC.

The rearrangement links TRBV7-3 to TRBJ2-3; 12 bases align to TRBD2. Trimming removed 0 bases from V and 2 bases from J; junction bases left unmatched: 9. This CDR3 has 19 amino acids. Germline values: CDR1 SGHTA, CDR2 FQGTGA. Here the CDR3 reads CASSLTRLGLAGNTDTQYF. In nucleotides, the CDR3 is TGTGCCAGCAGCTTAACCCGACTTGGACTAGCGGGAAACACAGATACGCAGTATTTT.

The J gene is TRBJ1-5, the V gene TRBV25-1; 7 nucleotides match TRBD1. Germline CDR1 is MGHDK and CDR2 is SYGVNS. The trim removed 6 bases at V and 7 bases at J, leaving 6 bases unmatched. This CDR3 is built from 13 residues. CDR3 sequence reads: CASSDRVNQPQHF. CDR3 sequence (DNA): TGTGCCAGCAGCGACAGGGTCAACCAGCCCCAGCATTTT.

CDR3 nucleotides: TGTGCCAGCACCTTTATGCACGGGGAGGACGAGCAGTACTTC. Protein product: CASTFMHGEDEQYF. This rearrangement joins TRBV7-2 to TRBJ2-7, with D possibly matching TRBD2 (6 bases). V shed 7 bases and J shed 5 bases, with 18 bases lying between them. Germline values: CDR1 SGHTA, CDR2 FQGNSA. This CDR3 spans 14 amino acids.

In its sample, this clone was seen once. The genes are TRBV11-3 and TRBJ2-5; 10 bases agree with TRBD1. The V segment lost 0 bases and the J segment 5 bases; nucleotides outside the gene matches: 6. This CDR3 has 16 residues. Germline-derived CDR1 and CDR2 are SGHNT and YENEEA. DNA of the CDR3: TGTGCCAGCAGCTTAGAGGGACAGGGGCAGGGGGAGACCCAGTACTTC. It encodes CASSLEGQGQGETQYF.

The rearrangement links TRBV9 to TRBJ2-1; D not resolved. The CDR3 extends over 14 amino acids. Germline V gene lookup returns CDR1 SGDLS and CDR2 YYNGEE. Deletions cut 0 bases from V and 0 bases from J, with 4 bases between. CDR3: CASSVGSSYNEQFF. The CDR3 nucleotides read TGTGCCAGCAGCGTAGGCAGCTCCTACAATGAGCAGTTCTTC. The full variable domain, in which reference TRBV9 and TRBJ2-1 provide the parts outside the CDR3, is DSGVTQTPKHLITATGQRVTLRCSPRSGDLSVYWYQQSLDQGLQFLIQYYNGEERAKGNILERFSAQQFPDLHSELNLSSLELGDSALYFCASSVGSSYNEQFFGPGTRLTVL.

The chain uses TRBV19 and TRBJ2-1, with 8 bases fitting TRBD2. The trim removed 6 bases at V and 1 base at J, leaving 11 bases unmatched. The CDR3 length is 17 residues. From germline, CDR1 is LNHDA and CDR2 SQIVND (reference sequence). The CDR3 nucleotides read TGTGCCAGTAGCCGAAATCCGGGACTAGGATCCTACAATGAGCAGTTCTTC. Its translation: CASSRNPGLGSYNEQFF.

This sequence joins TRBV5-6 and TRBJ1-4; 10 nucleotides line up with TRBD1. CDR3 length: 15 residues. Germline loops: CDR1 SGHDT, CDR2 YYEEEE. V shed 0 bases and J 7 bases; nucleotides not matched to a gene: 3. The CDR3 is CASSLAGTGVEKLFF. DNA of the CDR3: TGTGCCAGCAGCTTGGCAGGGACAGGGGTTGAAAAACTGTTTTTT.

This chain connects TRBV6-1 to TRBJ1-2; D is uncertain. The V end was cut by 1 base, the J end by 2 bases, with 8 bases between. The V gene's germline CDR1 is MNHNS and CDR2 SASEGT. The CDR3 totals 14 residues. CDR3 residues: CASSEVTENYGYTF. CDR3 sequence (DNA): TGTGCCAGCAGTGAAGTAACAGAAAACTATGGCTACACCTTC.

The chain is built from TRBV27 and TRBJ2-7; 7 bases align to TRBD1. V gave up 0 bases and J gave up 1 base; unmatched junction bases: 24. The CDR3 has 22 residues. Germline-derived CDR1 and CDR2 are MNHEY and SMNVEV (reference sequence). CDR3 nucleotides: TGTGCCAGCAGTTTATCGGCCTCGATGTTGTCTCGACCGACAGGGAATTCCTACGAGCAGTACTTC. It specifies CASSLSASMLSRPTGNSYEQYF.

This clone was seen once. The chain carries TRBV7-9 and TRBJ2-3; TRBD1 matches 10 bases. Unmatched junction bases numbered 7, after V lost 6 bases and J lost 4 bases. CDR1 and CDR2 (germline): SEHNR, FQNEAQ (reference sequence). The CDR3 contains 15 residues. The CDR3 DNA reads TGTGCCAGCAGGCCTTCGGGACAGGGGCCAGATACGCAGTATTTT. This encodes CASRPSGQGPDTQYF.

DNA for the CDR3: TGTGCCATCAATGCCGGGCAGGGAGGGAACACTGAAGCTTTCTTT. Amino acid sequence: CAINAGQGGNTEAFF. The chain combines TRBV6-1 with TRBJ1-1; possible D gene TRBD1, 5 bases. V was cut by 10 bases and J by 1 base, with 19 bases left in between. CDR1 and CDR2 from the germline V gene are MNHNS and SASEGT. The CDR3 is 15 residues long.

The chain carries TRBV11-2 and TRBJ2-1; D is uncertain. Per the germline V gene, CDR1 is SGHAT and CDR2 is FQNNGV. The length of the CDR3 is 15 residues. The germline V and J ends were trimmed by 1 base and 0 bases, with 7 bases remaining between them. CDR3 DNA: TGTGCCAGCAGCTTAGGAGGCAGCTCCTACAATGAGCAGTTCTTC. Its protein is CASSLGGSSYNEQFF.

The CDR3 protein is CAWSSPGQGPDTQYF. DNA for the CDR3: TGTGCCTGGAGTTCCCCCGGACAGGGCCCAGATACGCAGTATTTT. This chain links TRBV30 with TRBJ2-3; 8 bases map to TRBD1. J lost 4 bases, V lost 2 bases, and 8 bases had no gene match. The germline gives CDR1 GTSNPN, CDR2 SVGIG (reference sequence). The CDR3 is 15 residues long.

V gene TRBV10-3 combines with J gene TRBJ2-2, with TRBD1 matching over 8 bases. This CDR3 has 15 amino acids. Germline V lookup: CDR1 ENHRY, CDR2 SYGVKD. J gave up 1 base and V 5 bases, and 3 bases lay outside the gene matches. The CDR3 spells CAISTGTGNTGELFF. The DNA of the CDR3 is TGTGCCATCAGTACCGGGACAGGGAACACCGGGGAGCTGTTTTTT.

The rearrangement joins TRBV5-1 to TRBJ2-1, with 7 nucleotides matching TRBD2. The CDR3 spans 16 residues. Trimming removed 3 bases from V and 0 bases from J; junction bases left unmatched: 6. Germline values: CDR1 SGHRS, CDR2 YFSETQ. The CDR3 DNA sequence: TGCGCCAGCAGCTCGAGGGGAGGGAGCTCCTACAATGAGCAGTTCTTC. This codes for CASSSRGGSSYNEQFF.

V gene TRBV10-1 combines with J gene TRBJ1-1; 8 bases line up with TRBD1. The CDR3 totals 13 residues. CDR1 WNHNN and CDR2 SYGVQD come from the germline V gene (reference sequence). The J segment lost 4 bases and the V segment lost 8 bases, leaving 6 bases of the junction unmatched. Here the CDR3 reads CASSDRVGTEAFF. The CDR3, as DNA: TGCGCCAGCTCGGACAGGGTGGGCACTGAAGCTTTCTTT.

The CDR3 sequence is CASSPRQSASNRYNEQFF. Written as DNA, the CDR3 is TGTGCCAGCAGCCCCAGACAGAGTGCTTCGAATCGGTACAATGAGCAGTTCTTC. The rearrangement links TRBV7-6 to TRBJ2-1; possibly TRBD1 for D (5 bases). The germline V gene encodes CDR1 SGHVS and CDR2 FNYEAQ. The CDR3 sequence is 18 residues long. V was cut by 5 bases and J by 4 bases, with 24 bases left in between.

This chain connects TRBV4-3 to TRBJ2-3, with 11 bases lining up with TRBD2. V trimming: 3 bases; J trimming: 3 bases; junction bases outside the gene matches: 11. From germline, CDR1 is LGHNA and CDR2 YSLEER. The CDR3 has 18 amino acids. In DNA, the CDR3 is TGCGCCAGCAGCCAGAGAGTGGTAGCGGGAGGGTGGACAGATACGCAGTATTTT. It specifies CASSQRVVAGGWTDTQYF.

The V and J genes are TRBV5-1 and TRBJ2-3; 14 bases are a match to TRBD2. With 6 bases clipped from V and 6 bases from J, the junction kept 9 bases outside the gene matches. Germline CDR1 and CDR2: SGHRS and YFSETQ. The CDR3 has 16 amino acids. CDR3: CASTITGTSGSDTQYF. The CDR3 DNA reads TGCGCCAGCACCATAACCGGGACTAGCGGGAGCGATACGCAGTATTTT.

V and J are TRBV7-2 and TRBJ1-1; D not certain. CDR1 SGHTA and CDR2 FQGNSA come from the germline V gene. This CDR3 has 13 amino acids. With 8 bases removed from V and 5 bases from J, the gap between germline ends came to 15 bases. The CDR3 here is CASQLLGDTEAFF. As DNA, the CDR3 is TGTGCCAGCCAGCTCCTAGGCGATACTGAAGCTTTCTTT.

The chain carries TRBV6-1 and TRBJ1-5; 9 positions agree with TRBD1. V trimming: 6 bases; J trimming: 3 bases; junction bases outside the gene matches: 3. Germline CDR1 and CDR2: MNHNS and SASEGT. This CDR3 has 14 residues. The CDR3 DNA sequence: TGTGCCAGCAGGGGACAGGGAGTCAATCAGCCCCAGCATTTT. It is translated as CASRGQGVNQPQHF.

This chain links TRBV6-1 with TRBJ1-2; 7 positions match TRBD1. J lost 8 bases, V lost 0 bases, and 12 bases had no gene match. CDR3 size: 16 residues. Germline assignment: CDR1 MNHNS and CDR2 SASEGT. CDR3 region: CASSEAGGVQGRGYTF. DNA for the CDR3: TGTGCCAGCAGTGAAGCGGGTGGCGTACAGGGGAGAGGCTACACCTTC.

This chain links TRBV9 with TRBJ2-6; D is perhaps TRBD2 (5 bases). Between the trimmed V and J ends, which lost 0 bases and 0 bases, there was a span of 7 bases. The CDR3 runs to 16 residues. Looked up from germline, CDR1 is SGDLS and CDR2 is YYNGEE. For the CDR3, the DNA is TGTGCCAGCAGCGTAGTAGGGAGCTCTGGGGCCAACGTCCTGACTTTC. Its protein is CASSVVGSSGANVLTF.

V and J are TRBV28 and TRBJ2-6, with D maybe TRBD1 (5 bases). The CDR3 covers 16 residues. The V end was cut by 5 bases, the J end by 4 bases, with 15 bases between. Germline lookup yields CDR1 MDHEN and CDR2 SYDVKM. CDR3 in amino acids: CASSGMAGSGANVLTF. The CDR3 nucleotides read TGTGCCAGCAGTGGGATGGCAGGGTCAGGGGCCAACGTCCTGACTTTC.

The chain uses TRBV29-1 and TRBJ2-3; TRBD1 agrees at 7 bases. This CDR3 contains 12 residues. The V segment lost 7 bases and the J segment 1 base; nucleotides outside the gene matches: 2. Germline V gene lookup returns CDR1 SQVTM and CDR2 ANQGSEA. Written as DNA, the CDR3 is TGCAGCGGTGACAGGGGCACAGATACGCAGTATTTT. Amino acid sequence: CSGDRGTDTQYF.